This T cell receptor beta chain stems from a study of tumor-infiltrating lymphocytes in oesophageal squamous cell carcinoma. TCRdb ran MiXCR on the PCR reads and lists one entry per CDR3 protein. Found here are some 15,000 distinct CDR3 sequences, 40% to 55% of them singletons; the top ten hold 41%. Looked up from germline, CDR1 is MNHEY and CDR2 is SVGEGT. The CDR3 runs to 13 residues. This TCR derives from a female donor with esophageal squamous cell carcinoma. Sequencing was carried out using blood. The V call is TRBV6-2 or TRBV6-3, the J call TRBJ1-1, with D unresolved. Judging by the DNA end, TRBJ2-5 fits better; the J call may be wrong. In DNA form, the CDR3 reads TGTGCCAGCAGTTACGGGGTAGAGGCGCCCCAGTACTTC. Encoded protein: CASSYGVEAPQYF.